Listed below are T cell receptor beta chains from one sample, sequenced in a study of blood T cell repertoires in COVID-19. Measured with immunoSEQ multiplex PCR; TCRdb has only the in-frame clones, and not every one. Seen here are 300,000 to 350,000 clones, around nine tenths observed once, and the top ten hold over 4.5%. The specimen sequenced was PBMCs or T cells enriched from blood (not recorded which). The receptors here all came from a man aged 30 to 45 who had recovered from COVID-19. Each CDR3 is given with its conserved first and last residue. The D gene is left open where the match is weak. Clone size, where shown, is once, few, many, or a class for clones that have expanded.

clone size: NA
D gene: TRBD1
J gene: TRBJ2-5
V gene: TRBV4-1
CDR3 protein: CASSHDPGQGEETQYF
CDR3 DNA: TGCGCCAGCAGCCATGACCCGGGACAGGGTGAAGAGACCCAGTACTTC

clone size: NA
D gene: NA
J gene: TRBJ1-1
V gene: TRBV15
CDR3 protein: CATRGDWNTEAFF
CDR3 DNA: TGTGCCACCCGGGGGGATTGGAACACTGAAGCTTTCTTT

clone size: NA
D gene: TRBD2
J gene: TRBJ2-3
V gene: TRBV6-1
CDR3 protein: CASSGRSGGVTDTQYF
CDR3 DNA: TGTGCCAGCAGTGGACGTAGCGGGGGAGTCACAGATACGCAGTATTTT

clone size: NA
D gene: TRBD1
J gene: TRBJ2-7
V gene: TRBV5-4
CDR3 protein: CASSYGQVMSYEQYF
CDR3 DNA: TGTGCCAGCAGCTATGGACAGGTTATGTCCTACGAGCAGTACTTC

clone size: NA
D gene: TRBD1
J gene: TRBJ1-3
V gene: TRBV5-1
CDR3 protein: CASSLPTGGNSGNTIYF
CDR3 DNA: TGCGCCAGCAGCTTGCCGACAGGGGGTAACTCTGGAAACACCATATATTTT

clone size: once
D gene: TRBD1
J gene: TRBJ2-5
V gene: TRBV11-3
CDR3 protein: CASSADRGRQETQYF
CDR3 DNA: TGTGCCAGCAGCGCAGACAGGGGGCGACAAGAGACCCAGTACTTC

clone size: once
D gene: TRBD1
J gene: TRBJ1-4
V gene: TRBV11-3
CDR3 protein: CASSPGQGASNEKLFF
CDR3 DNA: TGTGCCAGCAGCCCCGGACAGGGGGCTTCTAATGAAAAACTGTTTTTT

clone size: NA
D gene: NA
J gene: TRBJ2-5
V gene: TRBV2
CDR3 protein: CASGGAGETQYF
CDR3 DNA: TGTGCCAGCGGGGGGGCGGGAGAGACCCAGTACTTC

clone size: NA
D gene: TRBD1
J gene: TRBJ1-5
V gene: TRBV18
CDR3 protein: CASSPRQGAGQPQHF
CDR3 DNA: TGTGCCAGCTCACCACGACAGGGGGCTGGGCAGCCCCAGCATTTT

clone size: once
D gene: NA
J gene: TRBJ2-2
V gene: TRBV18
CDR3 protein: CASSPTRIAYTGELFF
CDR3 DNA: TGTGCCAGCTCACCGACGCGGATTGCTTACACCGGGGAGCTGTTTTTT

clone size: once
D gene: NA
J gene: TRBJ1-3
V gene: TRBV14
CDR3 protein: CASSPLSGKAGNTIYF
CDR3 DNA: TGTGCCAGCAGCCCCCTGTCGGGAAAGGCTGGAAACACCATATATTTT

clone size: NA
D gene: NA
J gene: TRBJ2-3
V gene: TRBV4-1
CDR3 protein: CASSQALARNTDTQYF
CDR3 DNA: TGCGCCAGCAGCCAAGCCTTGGCCAGGAACACAGATACGCAGTATTTT

clone size: NA
D gene: NA
J gene: TRBJ2-7
V gene: TRBV2
CDR3 protein: CASSDWQGSEQYF
CDR3 DNA: TGTGCCAGCAGTGATTGGCAGGGAAGCGAGCAGTACTTC

clone size: NA
D gene: NA
J gene: TRBJ2-7
V gene: TRBV6-5
CDR3 protein: CASSYGGRYNEQYF
CDR3 DNA: TGTGCCAGCAGTTACGGGGGCAGGTACAACGAGCAGTACTTC

clone size: NA
D gene: NA
J gene: TRBJ2-3
V gene: TRBV6-5
CDR3 protein: CASSYSKVGADTQYF
CDR3 DNA: TGTGCCAGCAGTTACTCGAAAGTCGGGGCAGATACGCAGTATTTT

clone size: NA
D gene: NA
J gene: TRBJ2-1
V gene: TRBV10-3
CDR3 protein: CAISDPDSSYNEQFF
CDR3 DNA: TGTGCCATCAGTGACCCGGACAGCTCCTACAATGAGCAGTTCTTC

clone size: NA
D gene: NA
J gene: TRBJ2-3
V gene: TRBV9
CDR3 protein: CASSVEGGQDTQYF
CDR3 DNA: TGTGCCAGCAGCGTCGAGGGGGGGCAAGATACGCAGTATTTT

clone size: once
D gene: TRBD2
J gene: TRBJ2-5
V gene: TRBV27
CDR3 protein: CASRQLGLARGETQYF
CDR3 DNA: TGTGCCAGCAGGCAACTGGGACTAGCGAGGGGGGAGACCCAGTACTTC

clone size: once
D gene: TRBD2
J gene: TRBJ2-5
V gene: TRBV12-3/TRBV12-4
CDR3 protein: CASSLTGGETQYF
CDR3 DNA: TGTGCCAGCAGTTTAACGGGGGGGGAGACCCAGTACTTC

clone size: NA
D gene: TRBD1
J gene: TRBJ1-3
V gene: TRBV5-1
CDR3 protein: CASSGGTGGTNSGNTIYF
CDR3 DNA: TGCGCCAGCAGCGGAGGGACAGGGGGCACTAACTCTGGAAACACCATATATTTT

clone size: NA
D gene: TRBD1
J gene: TRBJ2-2
V gene: TRBV24-1
CDR3 protein: CATSDPGTGGNTGELFF
CDR3 DNA: TGTGCCACCAGTGATCCTGGGACAGGGGGGAACACCGGGGAGCTGTTTTTT

clone size: NA
D gene: TRBD2
J gene: TRBJ2-1
V gene: TRBV24-1
CDR3 protein: CATSDKRIAGGKDEQFF
CDR3 DNA: TGTGCCACCAGTGATAAACGTATAGCGGGGGGTAAGGATGAGCAGTTCTTC

clone size: NA
D gene: NA
J gene: TRBJ2-3
V gene: TRBV5-1
CDR3 protein: CASSFGHPDTQYF
CDR3 DNA: TGCGCCAGCAGCTTCGGACATCCAGATACGCAGTATTTT

clone size: once
D gene: NA
J gene: TRBJ2-1
V gene: TRBV6-5
CDR3 protein: CASSLAGDDNEQFF
CDR3 DNA: TGTGCCAGCAGTCTAGCAGGGGATGACAATGAGCAGTTCTTC

clone size: once
D gene: NA
J gene: TRBJ2-3
V gene: TRBV5-4
CDR3 protein: CASSPRGAERDTQYF
CDR3 DNA: TGTGCCAGCAGCCCCAGGGGAGCTGAGAGAGATACGCAGTATTTT

clone size: NA
D gene: TRBD2
J gene: TRBJ2-1
V gene: TRBV2
CDR3 protein: CASLRLAGHLEQFF
CDR3 DNA: TGTGCCAGCCTAAGACTAGCGGGGCACCTTGAGCAGTTCTTC

clone size: NA
D gene: TRBD1
J gene: TRBJ2-2
V gene: TRBV6-1
CDR3 protein: CASSEAGFASGQRGTGELFF
CDR3 DNA: TGTGCCAGCAGTGAAGCGGGGTTCGCTTCGGGACAGCGAGGCACCGGGGAGCTGTTTTTT

clone size: NA
D gene: TRBD1
J gene: TRBJ1-6
V gene: TRBV3-1/TRBV3-2
CDR3 protein: CASSQDPPRQGFISPLHF
CDR3 DNA: TGTGCCAGCAGCCAAGATCCCCCCCGACAGGGTTTTATTTCACCCCTCCACTTT

clone size: NA
D gene: NA
J gene: TRBJ2-5
V gene: TRBV2
CDR3 protein: CAGELVQETQYF
CDR3 DNA: TGTGCCGGTGAATTAGTCCAAGAGACCCAGTACTTC

clone size: once
D gene: NA
J gene: TRBJ2-7
V gene: TRBV29-1
CDR3 protein: CSVGGGGNEQYF
CDR3 DNA: TGCAGCGTTGGAGGGGGCGGGAACGAGCAGTACTTC

clone size: NA
D gene: NA
J gene: TRBJ2-1
V gene: TRBV20-1
CDR3 protein: CSAGWREQFF
CDR3 DNA: TGCAGTGCTGGATGGAGAGAGCAGTTCTTC

clone size: few
D gene: NA
J gene: TRBJ2-1
V gene: TRBV18
CDR3 protein: CASSPGGGSYNEQFF
CDR3 DNA: TGTGCCAGCTCACCAGGAGGGGGCTCATACAATGAGCAGTTCTTC

clone size: NA
D gene: NA
J gene: TRBJ1-1
V gene: TRBV7-8
CDR3 protein: CASSLQRNTEAFF
CDR3 DNA: TGTGCCAGCAGCCTACAGAGGAACACTGAAGCTTTCTTT

clone size: few
D gene: TRBD1
J gene: TRBJ1-2
V gene: TRBV27
CDR3 protein: CASSFTGTGRYGYTF
CDR3 DNA: TGTGCCAGCAGCTTCACCGGGACAGGGCGCTATGGCTACACCTTC

clone size: NA
D gene: TRBD1
J gene: TRBJ1-1
V gene: TRBV19
CDR3 protein: CASSIWAGQVGHGTEAFF
CDR3 DNA: TGTGCCAGTAGTATTTGGGCAGGACAGGTCGGCCACGGCACTGAAGCTTTCTTT

clone size: few
D gene: TRBD1
J gene: TRBJ1-4
V gene: TRBV13
CDR3 protein: CASRKTGEAEKLFF
CDR3 DNA: TGTGCCAGCAGGAAGACAGGGGAGGCTGAAAAACTGTTTTTT

clone size: NA
D gene: TRBD1
J gene: TRBJ2-7
V gene: TRBV28
CDR3 protein: CASRTGSSYEQYF
CDR3 DNA: TGTGCCAGCAGGACAGGGAGCTCCTACGAGCAGTACTTC

clone size: NA
D gene: TRBD2
J gene: TRBJ2-1
V gene: TRBV19
CDR3 protein: CASSSPRGGVYEQFF
CDR3 DNA: TGTGCCAGTAGTAGCCCCCGCGGGGGGGTCTATGAGCAGTTCTTC

clone size: NA
D gene: NA
J gene: TRBJ1-1
V gene: TRBV16
CDR3 protein: CASSQGGTRVAAFF
CDR3 DNA: TGTGCCAGCAGCCAAGGCGGGACCCGAGTGGCAGCTTTCTTT

clone size: NA
D gene: NA
J gene: TRBJ2-7
V gene: TRBV20-1
CDR3 protein: CSASMRTYEQYF
CDR3 DNA: TGCAGTGCTAGTATGAGAACCTACGAGCAGTACTTC

clone size: NA
D gene: TRBD1
J gene: TRBJ1-2
V gene: TRBV7-2
CDR3 protein: CASSPQGFGGSGGYTF
CDR3 DNA: TGTGCCAGCAGTCCACAGGGGTTTGGAGGCTCGGGAGGCTACACCTTC

clone size: NA
D gene: NA
J gene: TRBJ2-7
V gene: TRBV18
CDR3 protein: CASSPLSMAGVAGEQYF
CDR3 DNA: TGTGCCAGCTCACCACTTTCCATGGCGGGCGTCGCGGGCGAGCAGTACTTC

clone size: NA
D gene: NA
J gene: TRBJ1-2
V gene: TRBV29-1
CDR3 protein: CSVGYGLDFGYTF
CDR3 DNA: TGCAGCGTTGGGTATGGACTTGATTTTGGCTACACCTTC

clone size: NA
D gene: NA
J gene: TRBJ2-3
V gene: TRBV7-9
CDR3 protein: CASSIGTTDTQYF
CDR3 DNA: TGTGCCAGCAGCATCGGGACTACAGATACGCAGTATTTT

clone size: NA
D gene: NA
J gene: TRBJ2-5
V gene: TRBV3-1/TRBV3-2
CDR3 protein: CASSQLSGGETQYF
CDR3 DNA: TGTGCCAGCAGCCAACTCTCCGGGGGAGAGACCCAGTACTTC

clone size: NA
D gene: TRBD2
J gene: TRBJ2-1
V gene: TRBV28
CDR3 protein: CASRPGTSGWEQFF
CDR3 DNA: TGTGCCAGCAGGCCCGGGACTAGCGGGTGGGAGCAGTTCTTC

clone size: NA
D gene: NA
J gene: TRBJ2-7
V gene: TRBV19
CDR3 protein: CASSSQGAEQYF
CDR3 DNA: TGTGCCAGTAGTTCCCAGGGCGCCGAGCAGTACTTC

clone size: once
D gene: TRBD1
J gene: TRBJ1-2
V gene: TRBV2
CDR3 protein: CASSGQGGYGYTF
CDR3 DNA: TGTGCCAGCAGTGGACAGGGGGGCTATGGCTACACCTTC

clone size: NA
D gene: TRBD1
J gene: TRBJ1-2
V gene: TRBV19
CDR3 protein: CASSGWTGEGIGGYTF
CDR3 DNA: TGTGCCAGTAGCGGATGGACAGGGGAGGGTATTGGAGGCTACACCTTC

clone size: NA
D gene: TRBD2
J gene: TRBJ2-3
V gene: TRBV7-3
CDR3 protein: CASSLTAGGLDTQYF
CDR3 DNA: TGTGCCAGCAGCTTAACAGCGGGGGGTCTGGATACGCAGTATTTT

clone size: NA
D gene: NA
J gene: TRBJ2-7
V gene: TRBV12-3/TRBV12-4
CDR3 protein: CASGGAGFEQYF
CDR3 DNA: TGTGCCAGCGGGGGGGCGGGGTTCGAGCAGTACTTC

clone size: once
D gene: TRBD1
J gene: TRBJ2-2
V gene: TRBV19
CDR3 protein: CASSDRGPTGELFF
CDR3 DNA: TGTGCCAGTTCGGACAGGGGACCCACCGGGGAGCTGTTTTTT

clone size: once
D gene: NA
J gene: TRBJ2-3
V gene: TRBV18
CDR3 protein: CASSREADTQYF
CDR3 DNA: TGTGCCAGCTCAAGGGAGGCCGATACGCAGTATTTT

clone size: few
D gene: TRBD1
J gene: TRBJ2-2
V gene: TRBV15
CDR3 protein: CATSSGQGAHTGELFF
CDR3 DNA: TGTGCCACCAGCAGCGGACAGGGGGCGCACACCGGGGAGCTGTTTTTT

clone size: NA
D gene: NA
J gene: TRBJ1-2
V gene: TRBV6-1
CDR3 protein: CASSETFPGRDGYTF
CDR3 DNA: TGTGCCAGCAGTGAAACTTTTCCAGGGCGAGATGGCTACACCTTC

clone size: NA
D gene: TRBD1
J gene: TRBJ1-2
V gene: TRBV3-1/TRBV3-2
CDR3 protein: CASSPGAGGLYGYTF
CDR3 DNA: TGTGCCAGCAGCCCCGGGGCAGGGGGCCTCTATGGCTACACCTTC

clone size: NA
D gene: NA
J gene: TRBJ1-2
V gene: TRBV24-1
CDR3 protein: CATSDPGTSNYGYTF
CDR3 DNA: TGTGCCACCAGTGACCCAGGGACTTCTAACTATGGCTACACCTTC

clone size: few
D gene: TRBD1
J gene: TRBJ1-5
V gene: TRBV29-1
CDR3 protein: CSVSQGGGQPQHF
CDR3 DNA: TGCAGCGTATCACAGGGGGGCGGGCAGCCCCAGCATTTT

clone size: NA
D gene: NA
J gene: TRBJ1-6
V gene: TRBV30
CDR3 protein: CAWAGDPGSPLHF
CDR3 DNA: TGTGCCTGGGCGGGGGATCCGGGATCACCCCTCCACTTT